The source of this T cell receptor (beta chain) is a study of human T cells and chemical hapten exposure. Time point meaning: patch test 2, 6 weeks after DPC sensitization. Indicated treatment: therapeutic diphenylcyclopropenone sensitization with weekly scalp DPC. MiXCR, run by TCRdb on the RACE reads, gives a single entry per CDR3 protein. The table records roughly 84,000 distinct CDR3 sequences, under 11% of them present only once. This clonotype was counted between two and nine times. Here the sequenced sample was whole blood, taken in connection with sensitization to the hapten diphenylcyclopropenone (DPC). The receptor was derived from a woman aged 45-59 years with alopecia areata. Some clones in this sample may be carry-over from other donors' samples.

DNA of the CDR3: TGCAGCGCAAAGACTAGCGGGGGATTGAACACCGGGGAGCTGTTTTTT. As protein: CSAKTSGGLNTGELFF. The genes are TRBV29-1 and TRBJ2-2; TRBD2 agrees at 12 bases. V trimming: 7 bases; J trimming: 1 base; junction bases outside the gene matches: 7. The CDR3 contains 16 residues. CDR1 is SQVTM and CDR2 is ANQGSEA in the germline V gene.